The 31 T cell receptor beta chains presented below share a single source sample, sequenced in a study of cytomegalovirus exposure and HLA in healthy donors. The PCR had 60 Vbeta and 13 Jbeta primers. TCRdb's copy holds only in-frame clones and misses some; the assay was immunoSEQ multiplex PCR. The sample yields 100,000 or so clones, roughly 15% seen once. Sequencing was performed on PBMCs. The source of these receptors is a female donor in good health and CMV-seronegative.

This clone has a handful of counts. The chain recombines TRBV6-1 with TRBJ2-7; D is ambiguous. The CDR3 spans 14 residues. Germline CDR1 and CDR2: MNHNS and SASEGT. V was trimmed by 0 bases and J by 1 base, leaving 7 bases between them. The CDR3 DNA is TGTGCCAGCAGTGAAGCCGCCACATCCTACGAGCAGTACTTC. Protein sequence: CASSEAATSYEQYF.

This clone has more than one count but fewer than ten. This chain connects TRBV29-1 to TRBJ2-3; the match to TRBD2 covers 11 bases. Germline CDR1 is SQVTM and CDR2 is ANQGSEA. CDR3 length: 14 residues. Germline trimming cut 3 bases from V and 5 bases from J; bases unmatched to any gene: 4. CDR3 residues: CSVDSGGAVDTQYF. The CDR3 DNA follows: TGCAGCGTTGATAGCGGGGGGGCCGTAGATACGCAGTATTTT.

The CDR3 coding sequence is TGTGCCAGTAGTATTCCGGGGAACACTGAAGCTTTCTTT. Encoded protein: CASSIPGNTEAFF. The V call is TRBV19, the J call TRBJ1-1; the D is unclear. The CDR3 spans 13 residues. From germline, CDR1 is LNHDA and CDR2 SQIVND (reference sequence). Between the trimmed V and J ends, which lost 3 bases and 1 base, there was a span of 6 bases.

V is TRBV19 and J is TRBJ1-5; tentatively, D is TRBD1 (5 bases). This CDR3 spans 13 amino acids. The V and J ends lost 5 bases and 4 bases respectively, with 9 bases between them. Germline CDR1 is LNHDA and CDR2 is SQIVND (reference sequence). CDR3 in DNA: TGTGCCAGTAGTCTCCGGGGGAATCAGCCCCAGCATTTT. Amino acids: CASSLRGNQPQHF.

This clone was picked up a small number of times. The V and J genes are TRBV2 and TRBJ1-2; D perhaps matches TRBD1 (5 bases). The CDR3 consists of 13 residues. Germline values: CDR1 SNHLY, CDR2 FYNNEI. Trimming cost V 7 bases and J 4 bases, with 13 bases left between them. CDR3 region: CASMAERGYGYTF. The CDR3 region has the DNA TGTGCCAGCATGGCCGAAAGGGGCTATGGCTACACCTTC. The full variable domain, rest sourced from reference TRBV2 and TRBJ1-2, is EPEVTQTPSHQVTQMGQEVILRCVPISNHLYFYWYRQILGQKVEFLVSFYNNEISEKSEIFDDQFSVERPDGSNFTLKIRSTKLEDSAMYFCASMAERGYGYTFGSGTRLTVV.

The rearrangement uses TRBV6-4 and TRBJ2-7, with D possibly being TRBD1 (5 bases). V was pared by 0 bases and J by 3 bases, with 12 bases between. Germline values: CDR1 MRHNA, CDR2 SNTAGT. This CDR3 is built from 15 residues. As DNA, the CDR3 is TGTGCCAGCAGTGACTCGAAGGGGAATGGCTACGAGCAGTACTTC. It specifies CASSDSKGNGYEQYF.

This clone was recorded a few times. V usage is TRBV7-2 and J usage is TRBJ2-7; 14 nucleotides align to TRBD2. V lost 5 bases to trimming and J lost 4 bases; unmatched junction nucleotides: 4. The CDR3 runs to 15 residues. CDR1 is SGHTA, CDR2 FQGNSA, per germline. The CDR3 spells CASSPGLAGEYEQYF. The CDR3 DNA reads TGTGCCAGCAGCCCGGGACTAGCGGGGGAGTACGAGCAGTACTTC.

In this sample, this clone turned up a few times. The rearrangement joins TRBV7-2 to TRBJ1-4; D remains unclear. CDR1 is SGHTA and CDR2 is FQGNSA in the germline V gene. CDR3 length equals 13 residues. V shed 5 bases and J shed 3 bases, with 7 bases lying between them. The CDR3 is CASSRGANEKLFF. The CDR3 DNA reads TGTGCCAGCAGCCGGGGTGCTAATGAAAAACTGTTTTTT.

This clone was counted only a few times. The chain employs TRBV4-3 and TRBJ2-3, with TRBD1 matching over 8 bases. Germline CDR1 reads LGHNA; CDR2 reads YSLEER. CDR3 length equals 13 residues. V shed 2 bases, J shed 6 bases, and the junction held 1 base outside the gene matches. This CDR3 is CASSQQGADTQYF. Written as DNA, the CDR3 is TGCGCCAGCAGCCAACAGGGGGCTGATACGCAGTATTTT.

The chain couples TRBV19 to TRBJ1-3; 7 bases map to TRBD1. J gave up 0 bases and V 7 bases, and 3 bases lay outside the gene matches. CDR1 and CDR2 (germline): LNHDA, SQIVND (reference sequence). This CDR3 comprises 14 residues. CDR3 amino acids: CASTHRGSGNTIYF. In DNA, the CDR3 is TGTGCCAGTACCCACAGGGGCTCTGGAAACACCATATATTTT.

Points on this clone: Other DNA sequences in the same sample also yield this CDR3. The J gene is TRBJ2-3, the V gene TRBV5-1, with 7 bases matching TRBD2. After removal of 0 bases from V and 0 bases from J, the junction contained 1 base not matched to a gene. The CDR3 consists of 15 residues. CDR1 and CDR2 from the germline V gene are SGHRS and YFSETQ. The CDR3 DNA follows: TGCGCCAGCAGCTTGGGGGGGGGAAGCACAGATACGCAGTATTTT. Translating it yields CASSLGGGSTDTQYF.

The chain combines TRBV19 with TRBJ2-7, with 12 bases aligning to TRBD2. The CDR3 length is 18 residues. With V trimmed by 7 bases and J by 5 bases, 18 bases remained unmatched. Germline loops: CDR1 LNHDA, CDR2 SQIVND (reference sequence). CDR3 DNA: TGTGCCAGTACCCAGACTAGCGGGGGTACCTCTTTCGTCGACGAGCAGTACTTC. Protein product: CASTQTSGGTSFVDEQYF.

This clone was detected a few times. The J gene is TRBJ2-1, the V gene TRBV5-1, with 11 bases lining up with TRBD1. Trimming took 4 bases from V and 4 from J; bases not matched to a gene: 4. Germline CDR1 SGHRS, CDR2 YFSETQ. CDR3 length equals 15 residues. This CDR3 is CASSLGTGGYNEQFF. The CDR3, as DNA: TGCGCCAGCAGCCTAGGGACAGGGGGATACAATGAGCAGTTCTTC.

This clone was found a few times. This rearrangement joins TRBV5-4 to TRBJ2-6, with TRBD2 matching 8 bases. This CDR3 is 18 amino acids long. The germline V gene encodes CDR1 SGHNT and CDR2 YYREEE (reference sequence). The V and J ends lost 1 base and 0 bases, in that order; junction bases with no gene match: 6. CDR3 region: CASSLWRGAGSGANVLTF. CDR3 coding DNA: TGTGCCAGCAGCTTGTGGCGGGGGGCCGGCTCTGGGGCCAACGTCCTGACTTTC.

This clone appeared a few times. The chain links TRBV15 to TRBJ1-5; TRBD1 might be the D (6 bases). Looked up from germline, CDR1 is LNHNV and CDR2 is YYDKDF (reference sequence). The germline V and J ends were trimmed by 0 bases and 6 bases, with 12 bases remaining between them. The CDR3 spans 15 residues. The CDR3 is CATSRDPGGGQPQHF. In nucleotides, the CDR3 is TGTGCCACCAGCAGAGATCCGGGGGGCGGTCAGCCCCAGCATTTT. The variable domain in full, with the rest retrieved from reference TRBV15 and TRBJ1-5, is DAMVIQNPRYQVTQFGKPVTLSCSQTLNHNVMYWYQQKSSQAPKLLFHYYDKDFNNEADTPDNFQSRRPNTSFCFLDIRSPGLGDTAMYLCATSRDPGGGQPQHFGDGTRLSIL.

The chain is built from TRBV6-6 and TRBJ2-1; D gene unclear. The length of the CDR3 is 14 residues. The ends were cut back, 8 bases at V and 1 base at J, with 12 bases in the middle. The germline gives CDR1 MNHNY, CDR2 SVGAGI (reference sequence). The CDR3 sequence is CASRLVSSYNEQFF. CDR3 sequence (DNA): TGTGCCAGCCGGCTAGTTAGTTCCTACAATGAGCAGTTCTTC.

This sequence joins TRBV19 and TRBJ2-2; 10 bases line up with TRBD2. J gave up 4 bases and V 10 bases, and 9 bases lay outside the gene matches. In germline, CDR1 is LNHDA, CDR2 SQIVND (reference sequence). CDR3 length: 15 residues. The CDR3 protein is CATRRGLAITGELFF. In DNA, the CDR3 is TGTGCCACCCGCAGGGGACTAGCGATCACCGGGGAGCTGTTTTTT.

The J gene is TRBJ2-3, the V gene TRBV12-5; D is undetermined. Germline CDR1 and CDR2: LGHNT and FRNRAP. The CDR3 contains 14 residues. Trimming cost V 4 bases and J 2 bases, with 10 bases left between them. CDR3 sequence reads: CASGSPSPTDTQYF. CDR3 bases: TGTGCTAGTGGTTCCCCTTCTCCCACAGATACGCAGTATTTT.

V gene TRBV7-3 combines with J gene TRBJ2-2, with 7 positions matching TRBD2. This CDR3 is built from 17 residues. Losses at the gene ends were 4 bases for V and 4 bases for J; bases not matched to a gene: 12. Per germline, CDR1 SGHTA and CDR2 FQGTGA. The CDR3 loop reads CASSSLRRELGTGELFF. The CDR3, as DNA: TGTGCCAGCAGCTCCCTTAGGCGGGAGCTGGGCACCGGGGAGCTGTTTTTT. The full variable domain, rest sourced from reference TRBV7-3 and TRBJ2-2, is GAGVSQTPSNKVTEKGKYVELRCDPISGHTALYWYRQSLGQGPEFLIYFQGTGAADDSGLPNDRFFAVRPEGSVSTLKIQRTERGDSAVYLCASSSLRRELGTGELFFGEGSRLTVL.

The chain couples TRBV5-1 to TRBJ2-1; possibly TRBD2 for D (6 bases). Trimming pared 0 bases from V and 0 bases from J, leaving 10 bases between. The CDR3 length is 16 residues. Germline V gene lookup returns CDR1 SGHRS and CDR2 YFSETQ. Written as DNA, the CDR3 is TGCGCCAGCAGCTTGGGGCGGGAAAGCTCCTACAATGAGCAGTTCTTC. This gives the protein CASSLGRESSYNEQFF.

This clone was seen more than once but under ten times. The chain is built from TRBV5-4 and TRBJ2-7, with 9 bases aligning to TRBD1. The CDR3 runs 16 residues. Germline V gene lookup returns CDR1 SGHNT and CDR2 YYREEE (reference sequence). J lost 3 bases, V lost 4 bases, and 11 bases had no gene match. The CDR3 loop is CASSPRPGTGIYEQYF. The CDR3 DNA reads TGTGCCAGCAGCCCCCGTCCCGGGACAGGGATCTACGAGCAGTACTTC.

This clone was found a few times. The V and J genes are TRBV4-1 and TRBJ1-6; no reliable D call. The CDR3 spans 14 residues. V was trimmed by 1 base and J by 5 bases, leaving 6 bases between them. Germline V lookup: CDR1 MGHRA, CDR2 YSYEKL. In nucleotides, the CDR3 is TGCGCCAGCAGCCAAGCTAGAAATAATTCACCCCTCCACTTT. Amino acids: CASSQARNNSPLHF.

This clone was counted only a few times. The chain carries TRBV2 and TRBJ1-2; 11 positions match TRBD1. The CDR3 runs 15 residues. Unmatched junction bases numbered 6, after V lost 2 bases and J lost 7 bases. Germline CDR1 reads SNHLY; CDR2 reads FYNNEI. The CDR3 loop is CASSESFGQGAGYTF. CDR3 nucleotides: TGTGCCAGCAGTGAAAGTTTTGGACAGGGGGCTGGCTACACCTTC.

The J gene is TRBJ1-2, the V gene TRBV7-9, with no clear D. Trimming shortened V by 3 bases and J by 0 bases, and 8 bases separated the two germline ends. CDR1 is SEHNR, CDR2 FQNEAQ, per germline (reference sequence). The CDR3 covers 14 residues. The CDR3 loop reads CASSLAKANYGYTF. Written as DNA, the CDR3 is TGTGCCAGCAGCTTGGCCAAAGCTAACTATGGCTACACCTTC.

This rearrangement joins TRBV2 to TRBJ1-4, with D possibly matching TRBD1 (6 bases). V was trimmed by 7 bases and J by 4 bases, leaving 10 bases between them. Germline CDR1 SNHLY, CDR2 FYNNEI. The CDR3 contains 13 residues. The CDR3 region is CASTGQLNEKLFF. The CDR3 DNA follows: TGTGCCAGCACCGGACAGCTTAATGAAAAACTGTTTTTT.

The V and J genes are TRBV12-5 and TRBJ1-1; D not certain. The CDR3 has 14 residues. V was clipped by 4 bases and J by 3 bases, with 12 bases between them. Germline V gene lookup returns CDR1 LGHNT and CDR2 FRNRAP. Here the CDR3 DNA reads TGTGCTAGTGGTTACCCGCGGGATTACACTGAAGCTTTCTTT. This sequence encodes CASGYPRDYTEAFF.

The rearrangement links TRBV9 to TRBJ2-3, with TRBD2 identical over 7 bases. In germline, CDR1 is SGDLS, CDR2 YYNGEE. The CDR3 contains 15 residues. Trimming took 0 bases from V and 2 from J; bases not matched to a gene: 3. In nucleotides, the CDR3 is TGTGCCAGCAGCGTAGGGGAGGGGAACACAGATACGCAGTATTTT. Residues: CASSVGEGNTDTQYF. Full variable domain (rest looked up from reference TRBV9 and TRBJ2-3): DSGVTQTPKHLITATGQRVTLRCSPRSGDLSVYWYQQSLDQGLQFLIQYYNGEERAKGNILERFSAQQFPDLHSELNLSSLELGDSALYFCASSVGEGNTDTQYFGPGTRLTVL.

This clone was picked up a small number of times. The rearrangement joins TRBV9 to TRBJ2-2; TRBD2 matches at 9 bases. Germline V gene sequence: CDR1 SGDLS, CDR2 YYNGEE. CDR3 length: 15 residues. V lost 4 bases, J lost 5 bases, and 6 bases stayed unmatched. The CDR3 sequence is CASSLRGGGTGELFF. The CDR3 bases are TGTGCCAGCAGCTTGCGGGGGGGTGGAACCGGGGAGCTGTTTTTT.

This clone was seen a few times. CDR3 region: CASGLSGNTGELFF. DNA of the CDR3: TGTGCTAGTGGTTTGTCGGGGAACACCGGGGAGCTGTTTTTT. V gene TRBV12-5 combines with J gene TRBJ2-2; D remains unclear. The CDR3 sequence is 14 residues long. The germline V gene has CDR1 LGHNT and CDR2 FRNRAP. V shed 2 bases and J shed 1 base, with 5 bases lying between them.

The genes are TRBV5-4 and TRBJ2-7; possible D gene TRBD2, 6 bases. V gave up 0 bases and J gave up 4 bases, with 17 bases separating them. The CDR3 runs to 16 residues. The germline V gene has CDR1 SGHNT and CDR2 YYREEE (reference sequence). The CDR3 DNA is TGTGCCAGCAGCTTGGAAGGTCGGGGGATAGCTTACGAGCAGTACTTC. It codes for CASSLEGRGIAYEQYF.

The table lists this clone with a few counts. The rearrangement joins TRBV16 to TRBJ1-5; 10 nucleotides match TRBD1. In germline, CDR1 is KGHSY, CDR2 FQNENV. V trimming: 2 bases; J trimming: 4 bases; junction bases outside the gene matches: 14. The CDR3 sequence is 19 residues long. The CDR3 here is CASSQVLGQGIFSNQPQHF. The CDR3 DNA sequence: TGTGCCAGCAGCCAAGTCTTGGGACAGGGGATTTTTTCTAATCAGCCCCAGCATTTT.